These 5 T cell receptor beta chains came from one sample sequenced in a study of cytomegalovirus exposure and HLA in healthy donors (TCRdb year 2017). The library was generated by the immunoSEQ multiplex PCR assay. A mixture of 60 forward primers for TCR Vbeta segments and 13 reverse primers for TCR Jbeta segments was used in the multiplex PCR. The source is immuneACCESS, and TCRdb retained only in-frame sequences with V and J called. Part of the clones is not carried over; for the studies checked, unresolved V genes explain less than half of this, and the remainder is unexplained. The sample data list 50,000 to 55,000 clones, and about 57% of these were observed just once. Roughly 10% of the sample is held by the ten biggest clonotypes. Material for sequencing was PBMCs. The origin of the receptors is a human donor in good health.

This clone was seen a handful of times. The genes are TRBV7-6 and TRBJ2-7; 9 bases are shared with TRBD1. Germline CDR1 is SGHVS and CDR2 is FNYEAQ. The CDR3 runs to 14 residues. Trimming took 5 bases from V and 3 from J; bases not matched to a gene: 5. The CDR3 sequence is CASSPLTGGYEQYF. CDR3 DNA: TGTGCCAGCAGCCCCCTGACAGGGGGCTACGAGCAGTACTTC.

This chain joins TRBV18 and TRBJ2-7, with 7 bases aligning to TRBD1. This CDR3 contains 16 residues. V gave up 6 bases and J gave up 4 bases; unmatched junction bases: 15. Germline V gives CDR1 KGHSH, CDR2 LQKENI. CDR3 amino acids: CASSTLARGSSYEQYF. CDR3 DNA sequence: TGTGCCAGCTCCACCCTCGCCAGGGGGTCTTCGTACGAGCAGTACTTC.

The chain is built from TRBV25-1 and TRBJ1-3, with unresolved D. Per germline, CDR1 MGHDK and CDR2 SYGVNS. This CDR3 spans 18 amino acids. Trimming stripped 4 bases from V and 2 bases from J, with 21 bases between. The CDR3 loop is CASSVRALGGLAGNTIYF. CDR3 coding DNA: TGTGCCAGCAGTGTAAGGGCACTCGGAGGGTTGGCTGGAAACACCATATATTTT.

This clone has just one count. The chain links TRBV5-5 to TRBJ2-2; D remains ambiguous. V was cut by 1 base and J by 0 bases, with 10 bases left in between. The germline CDR1 and CDR2 sequences are SGHKS and YYEKEE (reference sequence). CDR3 length: 16 residues. CDR3 loop: CASSLSSQANTGELFF. CDR3 DNA sequence: TGTGCCAGCAGCTTGTCATCGCAGGCGAACACCGGGGAGCTGTTTTTT.

This clone was seen a handful of times. CDR3 amino acids: CASSLSGAGGFQETQYF. The CDR3 DNA sequence: TGTGCCAGCAGTTTATCGGGAGCGGGGGGATTCCAAGAGACCCAGTACTTC. The V call is TRBV28, the J call TRBJ2-5; 9 nucleotides match TRBD2. V lost 1 base to trimming and J lost 1 base; unmatched junction nucleotides: 7. Germline CDR1 MDHEN, CDR2 SYDVKM. The CDR3 has 17 amino acids.